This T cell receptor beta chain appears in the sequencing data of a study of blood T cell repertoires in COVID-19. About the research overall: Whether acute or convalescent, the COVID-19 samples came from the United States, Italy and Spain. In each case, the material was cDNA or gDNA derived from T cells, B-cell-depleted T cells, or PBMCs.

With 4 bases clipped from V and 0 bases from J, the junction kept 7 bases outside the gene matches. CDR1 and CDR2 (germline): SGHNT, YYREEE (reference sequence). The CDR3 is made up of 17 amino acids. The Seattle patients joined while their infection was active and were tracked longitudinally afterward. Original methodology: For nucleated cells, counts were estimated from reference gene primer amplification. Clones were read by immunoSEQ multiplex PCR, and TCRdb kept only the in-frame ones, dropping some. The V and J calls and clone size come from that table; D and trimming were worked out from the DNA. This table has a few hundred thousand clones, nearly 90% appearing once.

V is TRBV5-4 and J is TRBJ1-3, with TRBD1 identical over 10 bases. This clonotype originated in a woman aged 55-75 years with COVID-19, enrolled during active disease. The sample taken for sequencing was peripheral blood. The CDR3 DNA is TGTGCCAGCAGCCCGGGGGGACAGGGGCGCTCTGGAAACACCATATATTTT. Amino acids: CASSPGGQGRSGNTIYF.